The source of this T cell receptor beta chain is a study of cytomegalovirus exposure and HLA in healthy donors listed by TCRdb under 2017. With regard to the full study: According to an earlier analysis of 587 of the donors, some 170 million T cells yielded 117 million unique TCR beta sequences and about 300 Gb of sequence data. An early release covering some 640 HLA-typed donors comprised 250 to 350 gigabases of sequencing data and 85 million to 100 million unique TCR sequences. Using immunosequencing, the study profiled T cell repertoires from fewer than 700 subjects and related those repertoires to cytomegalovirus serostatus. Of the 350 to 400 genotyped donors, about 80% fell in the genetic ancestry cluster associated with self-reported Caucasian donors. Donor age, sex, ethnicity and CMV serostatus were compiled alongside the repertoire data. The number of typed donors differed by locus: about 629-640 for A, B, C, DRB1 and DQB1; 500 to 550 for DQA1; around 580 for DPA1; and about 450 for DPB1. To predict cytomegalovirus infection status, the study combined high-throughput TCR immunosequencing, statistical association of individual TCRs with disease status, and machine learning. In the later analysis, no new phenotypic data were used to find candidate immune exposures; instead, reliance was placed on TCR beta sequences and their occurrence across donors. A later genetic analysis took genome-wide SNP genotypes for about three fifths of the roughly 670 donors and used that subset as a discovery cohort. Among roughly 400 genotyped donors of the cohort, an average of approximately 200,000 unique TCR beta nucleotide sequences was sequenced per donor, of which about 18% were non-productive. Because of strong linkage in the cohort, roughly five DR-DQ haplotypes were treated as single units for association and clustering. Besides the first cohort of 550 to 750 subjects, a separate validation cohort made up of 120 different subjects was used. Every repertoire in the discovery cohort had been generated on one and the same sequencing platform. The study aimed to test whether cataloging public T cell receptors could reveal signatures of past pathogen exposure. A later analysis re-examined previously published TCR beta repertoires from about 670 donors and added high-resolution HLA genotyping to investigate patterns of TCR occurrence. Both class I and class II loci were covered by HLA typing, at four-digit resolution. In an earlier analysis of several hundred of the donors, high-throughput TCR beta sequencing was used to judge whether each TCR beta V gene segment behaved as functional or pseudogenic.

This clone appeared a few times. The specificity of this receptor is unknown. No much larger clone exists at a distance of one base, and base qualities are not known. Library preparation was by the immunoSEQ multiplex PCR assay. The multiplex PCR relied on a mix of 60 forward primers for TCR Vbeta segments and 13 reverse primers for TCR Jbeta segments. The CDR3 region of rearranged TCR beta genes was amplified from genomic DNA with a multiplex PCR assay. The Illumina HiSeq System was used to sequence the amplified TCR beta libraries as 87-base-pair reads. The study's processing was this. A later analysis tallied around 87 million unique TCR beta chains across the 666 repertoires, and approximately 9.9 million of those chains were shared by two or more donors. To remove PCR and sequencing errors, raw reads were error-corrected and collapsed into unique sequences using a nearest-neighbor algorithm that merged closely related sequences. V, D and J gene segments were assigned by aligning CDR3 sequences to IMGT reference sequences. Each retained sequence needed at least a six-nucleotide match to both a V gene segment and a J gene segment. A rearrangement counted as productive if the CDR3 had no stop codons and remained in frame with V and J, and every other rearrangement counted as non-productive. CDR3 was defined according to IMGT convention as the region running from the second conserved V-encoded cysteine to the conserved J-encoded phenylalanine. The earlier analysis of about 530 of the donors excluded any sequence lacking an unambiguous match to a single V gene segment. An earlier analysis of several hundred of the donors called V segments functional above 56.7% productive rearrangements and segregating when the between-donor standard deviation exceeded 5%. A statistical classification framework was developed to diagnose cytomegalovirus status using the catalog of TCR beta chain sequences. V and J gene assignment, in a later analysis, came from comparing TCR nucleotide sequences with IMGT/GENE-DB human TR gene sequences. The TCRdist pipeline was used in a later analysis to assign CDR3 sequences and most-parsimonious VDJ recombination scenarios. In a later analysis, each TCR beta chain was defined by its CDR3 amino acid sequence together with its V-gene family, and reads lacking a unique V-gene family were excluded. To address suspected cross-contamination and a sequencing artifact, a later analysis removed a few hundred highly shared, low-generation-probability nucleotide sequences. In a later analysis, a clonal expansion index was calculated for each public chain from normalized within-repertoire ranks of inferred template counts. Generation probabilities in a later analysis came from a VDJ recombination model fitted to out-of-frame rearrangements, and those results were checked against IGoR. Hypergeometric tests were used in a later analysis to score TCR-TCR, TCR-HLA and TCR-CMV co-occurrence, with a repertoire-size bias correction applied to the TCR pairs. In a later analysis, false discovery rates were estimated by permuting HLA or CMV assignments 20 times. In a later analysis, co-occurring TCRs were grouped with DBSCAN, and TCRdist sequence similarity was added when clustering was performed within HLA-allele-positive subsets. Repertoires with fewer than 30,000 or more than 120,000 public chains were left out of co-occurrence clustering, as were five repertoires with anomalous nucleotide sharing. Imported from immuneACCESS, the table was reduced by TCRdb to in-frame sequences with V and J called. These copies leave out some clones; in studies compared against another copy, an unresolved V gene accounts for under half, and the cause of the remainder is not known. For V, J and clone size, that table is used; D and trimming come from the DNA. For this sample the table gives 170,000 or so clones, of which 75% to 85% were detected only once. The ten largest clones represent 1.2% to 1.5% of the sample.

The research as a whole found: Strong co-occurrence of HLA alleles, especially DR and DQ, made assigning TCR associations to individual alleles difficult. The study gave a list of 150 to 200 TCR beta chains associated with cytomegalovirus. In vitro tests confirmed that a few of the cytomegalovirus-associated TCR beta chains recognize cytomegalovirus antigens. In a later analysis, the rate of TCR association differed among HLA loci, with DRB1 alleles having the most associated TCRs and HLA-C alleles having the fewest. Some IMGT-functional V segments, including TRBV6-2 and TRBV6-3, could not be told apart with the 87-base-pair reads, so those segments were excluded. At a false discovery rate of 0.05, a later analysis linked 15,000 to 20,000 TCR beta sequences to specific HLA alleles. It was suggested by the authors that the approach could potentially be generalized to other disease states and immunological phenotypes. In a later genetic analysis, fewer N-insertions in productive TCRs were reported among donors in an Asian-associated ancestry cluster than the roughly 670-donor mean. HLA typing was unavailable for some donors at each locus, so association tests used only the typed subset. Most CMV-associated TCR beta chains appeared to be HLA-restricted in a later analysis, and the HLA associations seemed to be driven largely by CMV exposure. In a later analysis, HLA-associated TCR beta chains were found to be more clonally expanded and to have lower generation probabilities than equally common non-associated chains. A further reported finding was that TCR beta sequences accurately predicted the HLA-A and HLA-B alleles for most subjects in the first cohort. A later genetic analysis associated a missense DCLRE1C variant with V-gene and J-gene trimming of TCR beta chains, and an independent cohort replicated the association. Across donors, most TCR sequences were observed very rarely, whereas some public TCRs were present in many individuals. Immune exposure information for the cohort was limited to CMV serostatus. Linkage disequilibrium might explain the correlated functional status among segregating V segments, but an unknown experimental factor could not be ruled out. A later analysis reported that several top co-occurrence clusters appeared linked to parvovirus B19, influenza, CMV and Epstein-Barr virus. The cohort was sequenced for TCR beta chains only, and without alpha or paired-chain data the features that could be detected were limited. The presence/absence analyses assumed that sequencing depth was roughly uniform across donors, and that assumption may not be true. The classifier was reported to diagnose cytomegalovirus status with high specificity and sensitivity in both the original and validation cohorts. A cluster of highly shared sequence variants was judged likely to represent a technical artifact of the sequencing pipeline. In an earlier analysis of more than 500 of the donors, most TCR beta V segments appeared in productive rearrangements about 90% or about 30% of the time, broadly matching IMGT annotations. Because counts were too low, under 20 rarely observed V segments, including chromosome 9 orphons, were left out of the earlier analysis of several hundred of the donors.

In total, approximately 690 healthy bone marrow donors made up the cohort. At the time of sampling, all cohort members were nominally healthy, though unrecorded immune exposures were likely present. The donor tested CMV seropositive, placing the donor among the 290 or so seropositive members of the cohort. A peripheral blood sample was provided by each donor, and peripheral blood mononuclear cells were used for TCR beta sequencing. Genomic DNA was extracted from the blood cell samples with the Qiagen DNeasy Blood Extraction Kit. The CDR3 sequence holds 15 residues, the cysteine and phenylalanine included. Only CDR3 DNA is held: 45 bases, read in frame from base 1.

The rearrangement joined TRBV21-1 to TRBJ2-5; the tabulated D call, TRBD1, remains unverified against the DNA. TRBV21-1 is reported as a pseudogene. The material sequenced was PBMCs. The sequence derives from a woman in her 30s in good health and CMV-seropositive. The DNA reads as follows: TGTGCCAGCAGCATTCGGGACAGGGTGGCGGAGACCCAGTACTTC. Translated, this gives CASSIRDRVAETQYF.